Listed below are T cell receptor beta chains from one sample, sequenced in a study of tumor and adjacent non-tumor tissue in lung cancer. MiXCR, run by TCRdb on the multiplex PCR reads, gives a single entry per CDR3 protein. The table shows about 110,000 distinct CDR3 sequences, with about 61% occurring only once. Sequencing was performed on distant non-tumor lung tissue. Receptors originate from a man aged 55 to 70 with non-small cell lung cancer. The conserved cysteine and the conserved F or W are not part of the CDR3 here.

>TRBV6-2/TRBV6-3|TRBJ2-7
ASSYSTAGTGYEQH
>TRBV29-1|TRBJ2-7
SVVQVVEQY
>TRBV29-1|TRBJ2-3
SVEGWIERCTDTQY
>TRBV20-1|TRBJ1-1
SAKTGGATEAF
>TRBV6-1|TRBJ2-7
ASSPNRGQRYEQY
>TRBV10-3|TRBJ2-5
AISSGSERETQY
>TRBV12-3/TRBV12-4|TRBJ2-6
ASSLGQALAGANVLT
>TRBV28|TRBJ2-6
ANSVTGRWANVLT
>TRBV28|TRBJ2-3
ASSLPGGRYTDTQY
>TRBV29-1|TRBJ2-1
SGGLAGVWGNEQF
>TRBV29-1|TRBJ2-3
SVEDLRQGPLDTQY
>TRBV6-2/TRBV6-3|TRBJ1-5
ASSNIRGTQH
>TRBV6-5|TRBJ2-2
ASSYSFAELTGELL
>TRBV29-1|TRBJ1-1
STNQGGMNTEAF
>TRBV4-2|TRBJ2-6
ASSSLAGGPGANVLT
>TRBV6-1|TRBJ2-1
ASNRSGSFGNGQF
>TRBV4-1|TRBJ1-6
ASGPPTGLYNSPLQ
>TRBV11-2|TRBJ1-1
VDSPREGDTEAF
>TRBV4-1|TRBJ2-4
ASSQERGGWDIQY
>TRBV4-2|TRBJ1-5
ANSASRGFNQPQH
>TRBV6-5|TRBJ1-2
ASMGGQPDSYT
>TRBV29-1|TRBJ1-2
NVEAMKYGYT
>TRBV11-3|TRBJ2-7
ASSLVRGGELY
>TRBV12-3/TRBV12-4|TRBJ2-2
ASTWGSPTGELF
>TRBV5-5|TRBJ2-2
AGRAGTAFTGGLF
>TRBV12-3/TRBV12-4|TRBJ2-7
ARSLRGSRKTSYEQY
>TRBV6-4|TRBJ2-1
ASSDTGGSYNEQF
>TRBV20-1|TRBJ2-3
SARFSGGPDTQY
>TRBV4-3|TRBJ1-4
TSSQEGPGRVEKLF
>TRBV11-3|TRBJ1-4
ANSLSSGPAEKLV
>TRBV12-3/TRBV12-4|TRBJ2-2
ASCVGPTGEPF
>TRBV6-2/TRBV6-3|TRBJ2-5
ASNKIPGLTQETQS
>TRBV6-2/TRBV6-3|TRBJ2-1
ASSSASGTNEQF
>TRBV29-1|TRBJ1-2
IVEGEPSYGYT